This T cell receptor beta chain is drawn from a study of blood T cells in healthy people across ages. A second PCR of roughly 7 to 11 cycles used a sample-barcoded 5' primer and a J-beta primer mix. A tag from a template-switch adaptor with 12 random nucleotides marked each cDNA molecule. From the 5' RACE reads, TCRdb called clonotypes with MiXCR, one entry per CDR3 protein. The sample has about 1.6 million distinct CDR3 sequences; roughly 30% are singletons. The study, taken as a whole, reports: The fall in TCR beta diversity per million T cells was roughly linear with age.

Note on this clonotype: The antigen remains unidentified.

The CDR3 loop spans 17 amino acids. Germline assignment: CDR1 ENHRY and CDR2 SYGVKD. The trim removed 4 bases at V and 4 bases at J, leaving 11 bases unmatched. The TCR originated in a woman aged 25 to 39 in good health. Sequencing was done on a sample of blood. The gene calls are TRBV10-3 and TRBJ2-2; TRBD2 matches 8 bases. CDR3 DNA: TGTGCCATCAGTGGAGAGGGGACTAGACTCACCACCGGGGAGCTGTTTTTT. This sequence encodes CAISGEGTRLTTGELFF.